Listed below are T cell receptor beta chains from one sample, sequenced in a study of beta chain features in type 1 diabetes. Assay used: immunoSEQ multiplex PCR; TCRdb lists only in-frame clones, some missing. The sample holds under 90,000 clones, around a third seen once. Sequenced: stem cell memory CD4+ T cells from blood. Receptors were obtained from a young woman in good health. CDR3s include the opening cysteine and the closing phenylalanine or tryptophan. A D gene is named only where the DNA matches it firmly. Expanded clones are given a class, and other clones once, few, many or no size at all.

few	TRBV7-6	TRBD1	TRBJ2-5	TGTGCCAGCAGCGCAGGGGGTGAGACCCAGTACTTC	CASSAGGETQYF
NA	TRBV7-2	TRBD1	TRBJ2-2	TGTGCCAGCAGGCGGGACAGGCGTAACACCGGGGAGCTGTTTTTT	CASRRDRRNTGELFF
NA	TRBV30	TRBD1	TRBJ2-1	TGTGCCTGGGACGCACAGGGGGGAGGTGAGCAGTTCTTC	CAWDAQGGGEQFF
NA	TRBV25-1	NA	TRBJ2-7	TGTGCCAGCAGTGACTGGACAGATTCCTACGAGCAGTACTTC	CASSDWTDSYEQYF
NA	TRBV19	TRBD1	TRBJ1-5	TGTGCCAGTAGCCGCGGACAGGGGGTAACCCTGGGCAATCAGCCCCAGCATTTT	CASSRGQGVTLGNQPQHF
NA	TRBV7-8	NA	TRBJ2-6	TGTGCCAGCAGCTTACTCGGGTTAGAGATTGCCTCTGGGGCCAACGTCCTGACTTTC	CASSLLGLEIASGANVLTF
few	TRBV4-1	TRBD2	TRBJ2-1	TGCGCCAGCAGCCAAGTATTCACTAGCGGGAAGGATGAGCAGTTCTTC	CASSQVFTSGKDEQFF
NA	TRBV2	NA	TRBJ2-1	TGTGCCAGCAGATCGGCCTTAGGGGGTGAGCAGTTCTTC	CASRSALGGEQFF
few	TRBV19	NA	TRBJ1-1	TGTGCCACCTCCCTCACAGGGCTTGAAGCTTTCTTT	CATSLTGLEAFF
NA	TRBV30	TRBD1	TRBJ1-4	TGTGCCTGGAGCAATTCCGGGACAGGGAACGAAAAACTGTTTTTT	CAWSNSGTGNEKLFF
few	TRBV28	NA	TRBJ2-1	TGTGCCAGCAGTTTATCCCTCGCGCGGCTTTACAATGAGCAGTTCTTC	CASSLSLARLYNEQFF
NA	TRBV19	TRBD1	TRBJ1-5	TGTGCCAGCGTTTTACAGGGGACCCATAGCAATCAGCCCCAGCATTTT	CASVLQGTHSNQPQHF
NA	TRBV5-4	TRBD1	TRBJ1-1	TGTGCCAGCAGTCCTACAGGGGATCGGACTGAAGCTTTCTTT	CASSPTGDRTEAFF
NA	TRBV5-1	NA	TRBJ2-3	TGCGCCAGCAGCTTTACAGGATCCCTAGGCACAGATACGCAGTATTTT	CASSFTGSLGTDTQYF
few	TRBV18	TRBD1	TRBJ2-7	TGTGCCAGCTCACAGAAACAGGGGGCGAGTGAGCAGTACTTC	CASSQKQGASEQYF
NA	TRBV4-1	NA	TRBJ2-1	TGCGCCAGCAGCCGGGAAGGCAGCGGCTACTCCTACAATGAGCAGTTCTTC	CASSREGSGYSYNEQFF
few	TRBV7-9	TRBD1	TRBJ1-2	TGTGCCAGCAGCTCCTTCGGGACAGGGGTCTATGGCTACACCTTC	CASSSFGTGVYGYTF
NA	TRBV27	NA	TRBJ2-7	TGTGCCAGCAGCCGCCGGGACAACTACGAGCAGTACTTC	CASSRRDNYEQYF
NA	TRBV30	TRBD1	TRBJ2-7	TGTGCCTGGAGTGTACTGGGACAGGGGTTCGAGCAGTACTTC	CAWSVLGQGFEQYF
NA	TRBV14	TRBD2	TRBJ2-3	TGTGCCAGCAGCCGGGGACTAGCGGGATCAACAGATACGCAGTATTTT	CASSRGLAGSTDTQYF
few	TRBV7-3	TRBD1	TRBJ1-1	TGTGCCAGCAGCGGGGACAGGTGGTCTGAAGCTTTCTTT	CASSGDRWSEAFF
NA	TRBV11-3	NA	TRBJ1-2	TGTGCCAGCAGCTTACCAGGAAACTATGGCTACACCTTC	CASSLPGNYGYTF
NA	TRBV5-1	TRBD1	TRBJ2-6	TGCGCCAGCAGTTCCGGGACAGGGTCGGGGGCCAACGTCCTGACTTTC	CASSSGTGSGANVLTF
NA	TRBV14	NA	TRBJ2-1	TGTGCCAGCAGCCCCCTAGCCCTCTCCTACAATGAGCAGTTCTTC	CASSPLALSYNEQFF
NA	TRBV29-1	NA	TRBJ2-1	TGCAGCGTTGAAGATCCAAGCGGAACTCTCAATGAGCAGTTCTTC	CSVEDPSGTLNEQFF
few	TRBV7-2	NA	TRBJ2-3	TGTGCCAGCAGCTCCCGGACTCACACAGATACGCAGTATTTT	CASSSRTHTDTQYF
NA	TRBV5-4	NA	TRBJ2-3	TGTGCCAGCAGCTTGGGGCTAGCAAAAGATACGCAGTATTTT	CASSLGLAKDTQYF
NA	TRBV19	TRBD2	TRBJ2-3	TGTGCCAGTAGTATTGCGGGAGGCACAGATACGCAGTATTTT	CASSIAGGTDTQYF
NA	TRBV5-1	NA	TRBJ2-1	TGCGCCAGCAAAAGCGGTGACTCCTACAATGAGCAGTTCTTC	CASKSGDSYNEQFF
many	TRBV30	NA	TRBJ2-6	TGTGCCTGGAACGAACACAGGGCTGGGGCCAACGTCCTGACTTTC	CAWNEHRAGANVLTF
NA	TRBV6-5	TRBD1	TRBJ1-5	TGTGCCAGCAGTTACTCGATCAGGGGGGATCAGCCCCAGCATTTT	CASSYSIRGDQPQHF
few	TRBV7-9	NA	TRBJ1-5	TGTGCCAGCAGCTCTGGACAGTTTAGCAATCAGCCCCAGCATTTT	CASSSGQFSNQPQHF
NA	TRBV23-1	TRBD1	TRBJ1-5	TGCGCCAGCAGTCAATCCCTGACAGGGCGAAGCAATCAGCCCCAGCATTTT	CASSQSLTGRSNQPQHF
few	TRBV2	NA	TRBJ2-2	TGTGCCAGCGGACAGCGCGGGGGCCTCGGGGAGCTGTTTTTT	CASGQRGGLGELFF
many	TRBV15	NA	TRBJ1-5	TGTGCCACCAGCAGAGATTCGAGATGGCAGCCCCAGCATTTT	CATSRDSRWQPQHF
NA	TRBV19	NA	TRBJ2-1	TGTGCCAGTAGTATTGTCACCTACAATGAGCAGTTCTTC	CASSIVTYNEQFF
few	TRBV2	NA	TRBJ1-2	TGTGCCAGCAGCGCCGGGACTGATTATGGCTACACCTTC	CASSAGTDYGYTF
once	TRBV11-2	NA	TRBJ2-7	TGTGCCAGCAGCTTTTTCCCAGGCCACTCCTACGAGCAGTACTTC	CASSFFPGHSYEQYF
NA	TRBV6-5	NA	TRBJ2-7	TGTGCCAGCAGTTACTCTGGGACACTTCACGCCGAGCAGTACTTC	CASSYSGTLHAEQYF
few	TRBV7-9	TRBD1	TRBJ2-7	TGTGCCAGCAGCTATCAGGGGGCGCGAGAGCAGTACTTC	CASSYQGAREQYF
few	TRBV7-2	TRBD2	TRBJ2-2	TGTGCCAGCAGCTACGGACTAGCGGGCCGCACCGGGGAGCTGTTTTTT	CASSYGLAGRTGELFF
NA	TRBV14	NA	TRBJ2-2	TGTGCCAGCAGCCGGGGAATCGGGGGGAACACCGGGGAGCTGTTTTTT	CASSRGIGGNTGELFF
NA	TRBV7-9	TRBD1	TRBJ2-7	TGTGCCAGCAGCTCCTCAGGGGGCTTCGAGCAGTACTTC	CASSSSGGFEQYF
many	TRBV23-1	NA	TRBJ2-1	TGCGCCAGCAGGTCAGAGGGGGTCCTCAATGAGCAGTTCTTC	CASRSEGVLNEQFF
once	TRBV7-8	NA	TRBJ2-7	TGTGCCAGCAGCTTAGGGGTAGCGAGTTCCTACGAGCAGTACTTC	CASSLGVASSYEQYF